The 18 T cell receptor beta chains presented below share a single source sample, sequenced in a study of cytomegalovirus exposure and HLA in healthy donors. A multiplex PCR was run with 60 Vbeta primers and 13 Jbeta primers. Libraries were prepared by immunoSEQ multiplex PCR; TCRdb keeps only in-frame clonotypes and omits some of them. Of 150,000 to 200,000 clones detected, over 75% appear once; the ten largest clones hold 1.5% to 2%. The sequenced sample consisted of PBMCs. Every receptor here comes from a woman under 40 in good health and CMV-seronegative.

The V and J genes are TRBV7-9 and TRBJ2-7; perhaps TRBD2 as D (6 bases). The CDR3 contains 14 residues. V was cut by 4 bases and J by 5 bases, with 15 bases left in between. Germline loops: CDR1 SEHNR, CDR2 FQNEAQ (reference sequence). DNA for the CDR3: TGTGCCAGCAGCTCATGGAGGGTCGGGGACGAGCAGTACTTC. It encodes CASSSWRVGDEQYF. Drawing the rest from reference TRBV7-9 and TRBJ2-7, the complete variable domain is DTGVSQNPRHKITKRGQNVTFRCDPISEHNRLYWYRQTLGQGPEFLTYFQNEAQLEKSRLLSDRFSAERPKGSFSTLEIQRTEQGDSAMYLCASSSWRVGDEQYFGPGTRLTVT.

J is TRBJ2-7 and V is TRBV4-1, with TRBD1 matching over 9 bases. The germline V gene encodes CDR1 MGHRA and CDR2 YSYEKL. The CDR3 contains 15 residues. The trim removed 4 bases at V and 4 bases at J, leaving 8 bases unmatched. CDR3 in DNA: TGCGCCAGCAGCCCGGGACAGGGCGAGAGGTACGAGCAGTACTTC. It codes for CASSPGQGERYEQYF.

In its sample, this clone was seen once. The CDR3 sequence is CASSIGAGGGETQYF. CDR3 in DNA: TGTGCCAGTAGTATAGGAGCGGGAGGAGGAGAGACCCAGTACTTC. The chain combines TRBV19 with TRBJ2-5, with 9 bases identical to TRBD2. Germline CDR1 is LNHDA and CDR2 is SQIVND (reference sequence). The CDR3 sequence is 15 residues long. V was clipped by 1 base and J by 4 bases; unmatched bases: 4.

The DNA of the CDR3 is TGTGCCTGGAGGGTCGGACTAGCGGGGGACACAGATACGCAGTATTTT. This translates into CAWRVGLAGDTDTQYF. V gene TRBV30 combines with J gene TRBJ2-3; the match to TRBD2 covers 13 bases. V dropped 3 bases and J dropped 2; count of bases not matched to a gene: 5. The V gene's germline CDR1 is GTSNPN and CDR2 SVGIG (reference sequence). This CDR3 is built from 16 residues.

The CDR3 DNA sequence: TGCGCCAGCAGCCGGACAGGACGTCAGGGGACAGATACGCAGTATTTT. It specifies CASSRTGRQGTDTQYF. The genes are TRBV5-1 and TRBJ2-3, with 7 bases fitting TRBD1. The CDR3 consists of 16 residues. Germline V gene sequence: CDR1 SGHRS, CDR2 YFSETQ. V shed 4 bases, J shed 3 bases, and the junction held 11 bases outside the gene matches.

V and J are TRBV19 and TRBJ2-3; no clear D. The CDR3 is made up of 14 amino acids. Between the trimmed V and J ends, which lost 1 base and 4 bases, there was a span of 9 bases. Germline V gene sequence: CDR1 LNHDA, CDR2 SQIVND (reference sequence). The CDR3 DNA reads as TGTGCCAGTAGTATAGCCTCAGGCCCAGATACGCAGTATTTT. It codes for CASSIASGPDTQYF.

The rearrangement links TRBV5-1 to TRBJ2-3, with TRBD1 matching over 7 bases. V trimming: 5 bases; J trimming: 5 bases; junction bases outside the gene matches: 8. The CDR3 is 14 amino acids. Germline V CDR1 and CDR2: SGHRS, YFSETQ. Here the CDR3 reads CASRLDYRGDTQYF. In nucleotides, the CDR3 is TGCGCCAGCAGACTCGATTACAGGGGAGATACGCAGTATTTT.

The rearrangement uses TRBV7-9 and TRBJ2-3; 8 bases map to TRBD2. Germline V lookup: CDR1 SEHNR, CDR2 FQNEAQ (reference sequence). The CDR3 consists of 16 residues. The trim removed 2 bases at V and 4 bases at J, leaving 8 bases unmatched. CDR3 coding DNA: TGTGCCAGCAGCTTACCAGCGGGGGTGGGACCAGATACGCAGTATTTT. Translating it yields CASSLPAGVGPDTQYF.

In this sample, this clone turned up a few times. The chain uses TRBV6-5 and TRBJ2-1; TRBD2 matches 13 bases. V lost 5 bases, J lost 4 bases, and 2 bases stayed unmatched. Germline values: CDR1 MNHEY, CDR2 SVGAGI. The CDR3 has 15 amino acids. CDR3 DNA: TGTGCCAGCAGTCCGGGACTAGCGGGGTACAATGAGCAGTTCTTC. This codes for CASSPGLAGYNEQFF.

The chain joins TRBV29-1 to TRBJ2-2; TRBD1 agrees at 7 bases. Germline trimming cut 4 bases from V and 6 bases from J; bases unmatched to any gene: 8. Germline CDR1 SQVTM, CDR2 ANQGSEA. This CDR3 comprises 14 residues. CDR3 sequence: CSVGGQRSPGELFF. DNA of the CDR3: TGCAGCGTTGGGGGACAGCGTTCCCCCGGGGAGCTGTTTTTT.

This clone was picked up one time. The CDR3 loop is CASRDSSYEQYF. Written as DNA, the CDR3 is TGTGCCAGCAGGGACAGCTCCTACGAGCAGTACTTC. The chain uses TRBV27 and TRBJ2-7; D may be TRBD1 (6 bases). The ends were cut back, 6 bases at V and 0 bases at J, with 6 bases in the middle. CDR1 and CDR2 (germline): MNHEY, SMNVEV (reference sequence). The CDR3 runs 12 residues.

This chain uses TRBV4-1 with TRBJ2-1, with D hard to call. The CDR3 extends over 13 amino acids. The germline CDR1 and CDR2 sequences are MGHRA and YSYEKL. V lost 0 bases, J lost 9 bases, and 9 bases lay in between. The CDR3 region has the DNA TGCGCCAGCAGCCAAGAACGGAGTACTGAGCAGTTCTTC. It codes for CASSQERSTEQFF.

The count of this clone is one. V is TRBV27 and J is TRBJ2-7; 7 nucleotides align to TRBD1. The CDR3 extends over 16 amino acids. Germline CDR1 and CDR2: MNHEY and SMNVEV (reference sequence). Trimming took 4 bases from V and 3 from J; bases not matched to a gene: 12. This chain's CDR3 is CASSSSGQAMNYEQYF. The CDR3 DNA sequence: TGTGCCAGCAGTTCCTCCGGACAGGCGATGAACTACGAGCAGTACTTC.

The chain joins TRBV7-2 to TRBJ2-7; a weak D match, TRBD2 (5 bases). Germline values: CDR1 SGHTA, CDR2 FQGNSA. The V end lost 5 bases, the J end lost 6 bases, and 17 bases lay between the germline ends. CDR3 size: 14 residues. CDR3 residues: CASSPSSGIGEQYF. For the CDR3, the DNA is TGTGCCAGCAGCCCAAGCTCGGGGATAGGCGAGCAGTACTTC.

The CDR3 DNA reads as TGCGCCAGCAGCCAAGAAAGGGACAGTCCTCGAAGACTGTTTTTT. Protein product: CASSQERDSPRRLFF. The genes are TRBV4-3 and TRBJ1-4; 7 positions match TRBD1. The CDR3 covers 15 residues. The V segment lost 0 bases and the J segment 13 bases; nucleotides outside the gene matches: 11. CDR1 and CDR2 from the germline V gene are LGHNA and YSLEER.

This clone turned up a few times. The genes are TRBV7-8 and TRBJ1-1; D is uncertain. The CDR3 loop spans 13 amino acids. Germline-derived CDR1 and CDR2 are SGHVS and FQNEAQ. The germline V and J ends were trimmed by 3 bases and 4 bases, with 9 bases remaining between them. CDR3 nucleotides: TGTGCCAGCAGCTTGCAGGTTGGCACTGAAGCTTTCTTT. It translates to CASSLQVGTEAFF.

The genes are TRBV18 and TRBJ1-3, with 8 bases matching TRBD1. The CDR3 totals 15 residues. The V gene's germline CDR1 is KGHSH and CDR2 LQKENI. Germline trimming cut 2 bases from V and 5 bases from J; bases unmatched to any gene: 5. In DNA form, the CDR3 reads TGTGCCAGCTCACCAGAGGCAGGGGGCAGAAACACCATATATTTT. As protein: CASSPEAGGRNTIYF.

This clone turned up a few times. The chain joins TRBV21-1 to TRBJ2-3; the D call of TRBD2 is as the table states it, not checked on the DNA. TRBV21-1 is an annotated pseudogene. This CDR3 region has 13 residues. DNA for the CDR3: TGTGCCAGCAGGAATAGCGGGACAGATACGCAGTATTTT. This codes for CASRNSGTDTQYF.